A selection of T cell receptor beta chains follows, all from one sample in a study of blood T cell repertoires in COVID-19. The data were produced by immunoSEQ multiplex PCR, yet TCRdb's version contains in-frame clones alone and is incomplete. The table lists hundreds of thousands of clones, around 87% of them singletons. Source material: peripheral blood. The receptors derive from a woman in her sixties or seventies with COVID-19, enrolled during active disease. The CDR3 runs from the conserved cysteine through the conserved F or W. The D gene is left open where the match is weak.

V	D	J	CDR3
TRBV7-2	-	TRBJ1-2	CASSLGENYGYTF
TRBV6-6	TRBD1	TRBJ1-5	CASSYPTGVEPQHF
TRBV10-3	TRBD1	TRBJ2-3	CAISARDSFTDTQYF
TRBV15	-	TRBJ2-5	CATSRTGVQETQYF
TRBV4-2	-	TRBJ1-5	CASSQGAGPQPQHF
TRBV4-1	-	TRBJ1-2	CASSQPTLQGNYGYTF
TRBV5-1	-	TRBJ1-5	CASSTQGGSNQPQHF
TRBV5-1	TRBD1	TRBJ2-5	CASSSRDRDETQYF
TRBV28	TRBD1	TRBJ1-2	CASSLKGARGYTF
TRBV28	-	TRBJ2-3	CASSRSRGGYTDTQYF
TRBV9	TRBD1	TRBJ1-6	CASSPSGRGKDSPLHF
TRBV9	-	TRBJ2-7	CASSLTGAGSYEQYF
TRBV5-1	TRBD1	TRBJ1-1	CASSWGQGYTEAFF
TRBV2	-	TRBJ1-4	CATQRTVLREKLFF
TRBV5-4	TRBD1	TRBJ2-1	CASRTPGGEQFF
TRBV7-9	-	TRBJ2-7	CASSLESTGDEYF
TRBV5-1	TRBD1	TRBJ2-7	CASSFGTGLAYEQYF
TRBV6-5	-	TRBJ1-2	CASSYQSGNYGYTF
TRBV6-5	-	TRBJ2-5	CASSYSTGNPWETQYF
TRBV7-9	TRBD2	TRBJ2-2	CASSRTSGGLGTGELFF
TRBV6-1	-	TRBJ2-3	CASSEPGPGDTQYF
TRBV6-5	-	TRBJ1-1	CASTPQGLSTEAFF
TRBV27	TRBD1	TRBJ1-2	CASSRTGANYGYTF
TRBV11-2	-	TRBJ1-3	CASRWEGSTIYF
TRBV5-1	TRBD1	TRBJ2-5	CASSLGITGDNQETQYF
TRBV3-1/TRBV3-2	-	TRBJ2-2	CASAGGLNTGELFF
TRBV5-1	-	TRBJ2-7	CASSRTGTDAYEQYF
TRBV9	-	TRBJ1-1	CASSVGQLNTEAFF
TRBV30	-	TRBJ1-6	CAWGPQGYSPLHF
TRBV6-5	TRBD1	TRBJ1-6	CASSLWDRDNSPLHF
TRBV7-9	-	TRBJ2-3	CASSLGWTSTDTQYF
TRBV5-6	-	TRBJ2-2	CASSPGSITGELFF
TRBV3-1/TRBV3-2	TRBD1	TRBJ1-5	CASSPGQGARDRQPQHF
TRBV2	-	TRBJ1-2	CASSEQAYGYTF
TRBV28	TRBD2	TRBJ2-5	CATNPGTDWGGTQYF
TRBV18	-	TRBJ1-4	CASSPPNSYEKLFF
TRBV4-1	-	TRBJ1-5	CASSHAPGSNQPQHF
TRBV3-1/TRBV3-2	TRBD1	TRBJ1-1	CASSPPPFSDRGEAYLLNTEAFF
TRBV19	-	TRBJ1-4	CASRTAEMGEKLFF
TRBV3-1/TRBV3-2	-	TRBJ1-3	CASSQTGTGNTIYF
TRBV19	-	TRBJ1-5	CASSYQQGTQPQHF
TRBV4-1	-	TRBJ1-4	CASSQEGAPGENEKLFF
TRBV7-3	TRBD1	TRBJ2-5	CASSLSPTGTEETQYF
TRBV5-1	TRBD1	TRBJ2-6	CASSFGTATGANVLTF
TRBV19	-	TRBJ1-5	CASSKKTGTALSNQPQHF
TRBV18	-	TRBJ2-7	CASSPDLVQYF
TRBV28	-	TRBJ1-2	CASSFLGGDYGYTF
TRBV9	TRBD2	TRBJ2-7	CASSGGLASSYEQYF
TRBV2	-	TRBJ2-2	CASSLEGSDTGELFF
TRBV7-2	TRBD2	TRBJ2-1	CASSSISGGGNEQFF
TRBV12-5	-	TRBJ1-1	CASGPDRKHLEAFF
TRBV12-3/TRBV12-4	-	TRBJ2-4	CASSGGLRGIQYF
TRBV7-8	-	TRBJ1-1	CASSLLDRSNTEAFF
TRBV14	-	TRBJ1-3	CASSHRRGAGNTIYF